Listed below are T cell receptor beta chains from one sample, sequenced in a study of identical twins. TCRdb independently ran MiXCR on the 5' RACE reads; one entry per CDR3 protein. The sample records some 250,000 distinct CDR3 sequences, roughly an eighth being singletons. These same records also appear under a second study, on yellow fever vaccine responses in identical twins.

The specimen was memory (CD45RO+) T cells sorted from blood. The receptors originated from a woman between 18 and 30 years old in good health. The CDR3 runs from the conserved cysteine through the conserved F or W. D genes are given only for firm matches. The size field is filled for only some rows; it gives once, few, many or a size class.

>few|TRBJ2-3|-|TRBV5-1
CASSFLPGPSTDTQYF
TGCGCCAGCAGCTTCCTACCCGGACCAAGCACAGATACGCAGTATTTT
>few|TRBJ2-3|-|TRBV20-1
CSTGLSDTQYF
TGCAGTACAGGGCTTTCAGATACGCAGTATTTT
>few|TRBJ2-2|TRBD2|TRBV12-3/TRBV12-4
CASSRGTSGATGELFF
TGTGCCAGCAGTCGCGGGACTAGCGGTGCCACCGGGGAGCTGTTTTTT
>-|TRBJ1-5|-|TRBV28
CASSKGWNNQPQHF
TGTGCCAGCAGCAAGGGGTGGAACAATCAGCCCCAGCATTTT
>few|TRBJ1-1|-|TRBV9
CASSVAQGRNTEAFF
TGTGCCAGCAGCGTAGCCCAGGGTCGGAACACTGAAGCTTTCTTT
>many|TRBJ2-3|-|TRBV24-1
CATSFDLPYRTDTQYF
TGTGCCACCAGTTTCGATCTACCCTACCGCACAGATACGCAGTATTTT
>few|TRBJ2-2|-|TRBV3-1
CASSQDPTGELFF
TGTGCCAGCAGCCAAGATCCTACCGGGGAGCTGTTTTTT
>many|TRBJ2-3|-|TRBV29-1
CSVKPQGRGQLLLGHTQYF
TGCAGCGTTAAACCCCAAGGACGGGGCCAACTTCTCCTAGGGCATACGCAGTATTTT
>few|TRBJ2-1|TRBD1|TRBV20-1
CSPQGAYNEQFF
TGCAGCCCGCAGGGGGCCTACAATGAGCAGTTCTTC
>-|TRBJ2-7|TRBD2|TRBV27
CASSHRTSGSRKSYEQYF
TGTGCCAGCAGTCACCGGACTAGCGGGAGTAGGAAATCCTACGAGCAGTACTTC
>many|TRBJ2-1|TRBD2|TRBV29-1
CSTRTSGSLGEQFF
TGCAGCACCAGGACTAGCGGGAGTCTTGGTGAGCAGTTCTTC
>-|TRBJ2-1|-|TRBV10-3
CAISVSSSYNEQFF
TGTGCCATCAGTGTATCGAGCTCCTACAATGAGCAGTTCTTC
>many|TRBJ2-1|TRBD2|TRBV11-2
CASSLGGLAGDYNEQFF
TGTGCCAGCAGCTTAGGAGGACTAGCGGGGGATTACAATGAGCAGTTCTTC
>-|TRBJ2-3|-|TRBV4-3
CASSQERAEGRDTQYF
TGCGCCAGCAGCCAAGAGAGGGCGGAGGGGCGGGATACGCAGTATTTT
>many|TRBJ1-3|TRBD1|TRBV29-1
CSVQTGIGNTIYF
TGCAGCGTTCAGACAGGGATAGGAAACACCATATATTTT
>few|TRBJ2-4|-|TRBV6-1
CASSDVVQILAKNIQYF
TGTGCCAGCAGTGATGTGGTTCAAATATTAGCCAAAAACATTCAGTACTTC
>many|TRBJ2-5|-|TRBV12-3/TRBV12-4
CASSLGRVCGF
TGTGCCAGCAGTTTAGGGAGGGTGTGCGGCTTC
>few|TRBJ2-2|-|TRBV28
CASSLSVGELFF
TGTGCCAGCAGTTTAAGTGTCGGGGAGCTGTTTTTT
>-|TRBJ2-7|TRBD1|TRBV4-2
CASRPPRTGGAYEQYF
TGTGCCAGCAGACCTCCCCGGACAGGGGGCGCATACGAGCAGTACTTC
>many|TRBJ2-7|TRBD1|TRBV7-2
CASSPTRTGAEQYF
TGTGCCAGCAGCCCCACTCGGACAGGGGCCGAGCAGTACTTC